Given below is one TCR beta chain in context. This clonotype came up many times. Its antigen is not yet known. Per-base qualities were not stored, and no clone one base away is much larger. The data belong to a study of neurological immune-mediated disorders (dated by TCRdb to between 2017 and 2020). Regarding the complete study: Using UMI-based sequencing, the study compared peripheral blood TCR-beta repertoires from patients with HTLV-I-associated myelopathy (HAM/TSP), patients with multiple sclerosis, and healthy controls. Technical triplicate libraries were sequenced to precisely calculate the variability in frequency of each individual clone. The 95 to 120 TCR-beta libraries covered PBMC samples along with longitudinal samples, technical triplicates, and paired sorted CD4+ and CD8+ T-cell subsets. The cohort was made up of approximately 69 subjects, consisting of 15 or so HAM/TSP patients, about 34 multiple sclerosis patients and 20 healthy controls. The investigation overall reported the following: Across subjects, expanded clones never shared an identical CDR3 amino acid sequence, which suggests that the TCR-beta repertoires in every group were private. TCR clonal expansion was highest in HAM/TSP patients and lowest in MS patients, with MS patients falling below even healthy controls.

The germline V end is reduced by 4 bases and the J end by 0 bases; junction bases left unmatched: 6. CDR1 is given as MNHEY and CDR2 as SVGAGI, both from the germline V gene. Spanning cysteine to phenylalanine, the CDR3 consists of 17 amino acids. The only DNA kept is the CDR3, 51 bases in frame from the first base. To synthesize cDNA, template-switch 5'RACE was performed with a primer carrying a 10-nucleotide random unique molecular identifier so that each TCR transcript was tagged. Each sequencing run produced over 200 million TCR-beta sequences covering 15-18 subjects. Total RNA was extracted with the RNeasy kit. The KAPA Real-time Library Amplification kit was used to amplify TCR-beta VDJ regions with primers targeting the TCR constant region and the 5'RACE anchor. A first PCR added sample indexes and Illumina adaptors, after which a second PCR increased the library yield. After Ampure bead purification, the roughly 650 bp TCR product was size-selected on a 2% E-gel SizeSelection system. Before pooling, libraries had their quality checked on a Bioanalyzer, their concentration measured with Qubit, and their quantity determined with the Kapa Library Quantification kit. An Illumina HiSeq 2500 sequenced the libraries paired-end 2 x 150 bp. To increase sequence diversity, about 23-30% phiX was spiked into each library pool. Under the source paper's analysis protocol: Quality-filtered reads were processed with the UMI-based MiGEC pipeline, which removed over 80% of raw TCR sequences during error correction. IMGT germline references were used for aligning VDJ genes, and each clonotype was defined as a unique CDR3 amino acid sequence together with its V-J genes. Clonal expansion, Shannon diversity and CDR3 relatedness were evaluated with VDJtools (CalcPairwiseDistances, ClusterSamples), while phylogenetic trees were built in CLCbio workbench. Expanded clones were defined as having at least 8 unique UMIs, based on coefficient-of-variation modelling across technical triplicates. TCRdb reanalyzed the raw reads on its own, using fastp at Q25 for trimming and MiXCR for clone calling, and kept in-frame beta chains. CDR3 protein duplicates are merged, each entry listing the most common genes and DNA. TCRdb assigned the V and J calls; the authors' analysis was not used. The sample table records roughly 25,000 distinct CDR3 sequences; less than 15% of these occur just once. Roughly 5.4% of the sample is in the top ten clones.

Taken with the paper, the label for time point translates to: technical triplicate 1. For the sorted-subset TCR libraries, the starting material was over 750,000 sorted CD4+ or CD8+ T cells. PBMCs were separated from peripheral blood using Ficoll-Hypaque density gradient centrifugation and then cryopreserved in liquid nitrogen. Paired sorted CD4+ and CD8+ subsets came from healthy controls, HAM/TSP patients and MS patients. The rearrangement joined TRBV6-5 to TRBJ2-3, with TRBD2 matching 11 junction bases. The receptor was isolated from a female donor with HTLV-1-associated myelopathy (HAM/TSP). Sequenced input: CD4+ T cells from blood. Here is the DNA: TGTGCCAGCAGTTCTACCTTAGCGGGAGGGAGCACAGATACGCAGTATTTT. The translation is CASSSTLAGGSTDTQYF.